Below, 14 T cell receptor beta chains from the same sample are listed, as sequenced in a study of T cells after posttransplantation cyclophosphamide. The repertoire was sequenced with immunoSEQ multiplex PCR; TCRdb's copy has only in-frame clones and lacks some. The sample lists about 44,000 clones, none appearing once, the ten largest making up roughly 2%. The sample taken for sequencing was PBMCs. These receptor sequences come from a man in his forties in good health, CMV-negative, and a related stem cell transplant donor.

This clone was seen many times. This chain uses TRBV2 with TRBJ2-3, with D possibly TRBD2 on 6 matching bases. V was pared by 8 bases and J by 6 bases, with 15 bases between. Germline CDR1 and CDR2: SNHLY and FYNNEI. The CDR3 totals 13 residues. CDR3 sequence reads: CASSQTTSDTQYF. DNA for the CDR3: TGTGCCAGCTCCCAGACGACTAGTGATACGCAGTATTTT.

The rearrangement joins TRBV14 to TRBJ2-1, with 8 nucleotides matching TRBD2. This CDR3 region has 17 residues. The trim removed 1 base at V and 6 bases at J, leaving 11 bases unmatched. Germline V lookup: CDR1 SGHDN, CDR2 FVKESK. For the CDR3, the DNA is TGTGCCAGCAGCCAAGCTAATCTAGCGGGTATAGTCAATGAGCAGTTCTTC. Its protein product is CASSQANLAGIVNEQFF.

This clone was observed many times. The chain uses TRBV19 and TRBJ2-5, with TRBD2 identical over 8 bases. CDR1 is LNHDA and CDR2 is SQIVND in the germline V gene (reference sequence). V gave up 4 bases and J gave up 4 bases; unmatched junction bases: 14. The length of the CDR3 is 17 residues. The CDR3: CASSKSTSGRGGETQYF. DNA of the CDR3: TGTGCCAGTAGTAAAAGTACTAGCGGACGGGGCGGAGAGACCCAGTACTTC.

This clone was seen at least ten times. The V and J genes are TRBV7-3 and TRBJ2-1, with TRBD1 matching 9 bases. The germline CDR1 and CDR2 sequences are SGHTA and FQGTGA. With 5 bases clipped from V and 8 bases from J, the junction kept 7 bases outside the gene matches. The length of the CDR3 is 14 residues. CDR3 amino acids: CASSRGQGDHEQFF. CDR3 in DNA: TGTGCCAGCAGCAGGGGACAGGGAGACCATGAGCAGTTCTTC.

This clone was observed many times. This rearrangement joins TRBV19 to TRBJ2-3, with D perhaps TRBD1 (6 bases). The CDR3 is 15 amino acids. Germline V lookup: CDR1 LNHDA, CDR2 SQIVND (reference sequence). The V and J ends lost 6 bases and 1 base respectively, with 14 bases between them. The CDR3 region has the DNA TGTGCCAGTAGGGACAGTGCTTCCGGCACAGATACGCAGTATTTT. Its protein is CASRDSASGTDTQYF.

This clone has at least ten counts. The V and J genes are TRBV7-6 and TRBJ2-3; 7 bases line up with TRBD2. J was trimmed by 1 base and V by 2 bases; bases with no gene match: 0. The CDR3 is made up of 14 amino acids. The germline V gene has CDR1 SGHVS and CDR2 FNYEAQ. CDR3 sequence reads: CASSLLAGTDTQYF. For the CDR3, the DNA is TGTGCCAGCAGCTTACTAGCGGGCACAGATACGCAGTATTTT.

The genes are TRBV5-1 and TRBJ2-1, with 10 bases fitting TRBD2. The germline gives CDR1 SGHRS, CDR2 YFSETQ. The CDR3 is 16 amino acids. V shed 5 bases, J shed 6 bases, and the junction held 11 bases outside the gene matches. The CDR3 reads CASRTAGLAGGNEQFF. The CDR3 nucleotides read TGCGCCAGCAGGACGGCAGGATTAGCGGGGGGCAATGAGCAGTTCTTC.

This clone occurred a few times. The chain carries TRBV27 and TRBJ1-5; D remains unclear. CDR1 and CDR2 from the germline V gene are MNHEY and SMNVEV (reference sequence). This CDR3 has 12 residues. Trimming cost V 3 bases and J 9 bases, with 9 bases left between them. This chain's CDR3 is CASSFAGGPQHF. Written as DNA, the CDR3 is TGTGCCAGCAGTTTTGCGGGCGGGCCCCAGCATTTT.

This clone was seen repeatedly, ten times or more. The chain joins TRBV4-1 to TRBJ1-4; TRBD1 matches at 7 bases. V was pared by 4 bases and J by 4 bases, with 6 bases of the junction left unmatched. The CDR3 consists of 15 residues. Germline values: CDR1 MGHRA, CDR2 YSYEKL. CDR3 region: CASSRFGQVNEKLFF. The CDR3 nucleotides read TGCGCCAGCAGCCGTTTTGGACAGGTTAATGAAAAACTGTTTTTT.

This clone came up many times. The chain carries TRBV29-1 and TRBJ1-1, with TRBD1 identical over 7 bases. The CDR3 spans 12 residues. Germline CDR1 SQVTM, CDR2 ANQGSEA. V lost 8 bases, J lost 0 bases, and 3 bases stayed unmatched. In DNA, the CDR3 is TGCAGCTCGGGACAGTTGAACACTGAAGCTTTCTTT. It yields the protein CSSGQLNTEAFF.

This clone was observed at least ten times. The genes are TRBV14 and TRBJ1-4; D gene uncertain. CDR1 and CDR2 (germline): SGHDN, FVKESK. The CDR3 totals 15 residues. Trimming removed 2 bases from V and 0 bases from J, with 7 bases in between. The CDR3 spells CASSQWTTTNEKLFF. The CDR3 DNA follows: TGTGCCAGCAGCCAATGGACTACAACTAATGAAAAACTGTTTTTT. Drawing the rest from reference TRBV14 and TRBJ1-4, the complete variable domain is EAGVTQFPSHSVIEKGQTVTLRCDPISGHDNLYWYRRVMGKEIKFLLHFVKESKQDESGMPNNRFLAERTGGTYSTLKVQPAELEDSGVYFCASSQWTTTNEKLFFGSGTQLSVL.

In this sample, this clone turned up many times. This rearrangement joins TRBV5-6 to TRBJ1-2; TRBD1 might be the D (5 bases). Germline CDR1 reads SGHDT; CDR2 reads YYEEEE. The CDR3 runs to 16 residues. The V gene lost 2 bases and the J gene lost 8 bases, with 22 bases spanning the gap. The CDR3 region is CASSLVGATQAQGYTF. The CDR3 nucleotides are TGTGCCAGCAGCTTAGTAGGGGCCACGCAGGCTCAAGGCTACACCTTC.

This clone was counted many times. This chain joins TRBV5-1 and TRBJ2-5, with D maybe TRBD2 (5 bases). The CDR3 totals 11 residues. Trimming stripped 6 bases from V and 11 bases from J, with 14 bases between. The germline CDR1 and CDR2 sequences are SGHRS and YFSETQ. The CDR3 region has the DNA TGCGCCAGCACCCAGACGGGGTCACAGTACTTC. Its translation is CASTQTGSQYF.

This clone has a count of ten or more. The genes are TRBV6-5 and TRBJ1-2; D is uncertain. This CDR3 is built from 14 residues. Germline CDR1 is MNHEY and CDR2 is SVGAGI. Trimming removed 5 bases at V and 4 bases at J, with 14 bases between. The CDR3 is CASSPRGLSYGYTF. CDR3 coding DNA: TGTGCCAGCAGTCCACGGGGTTTGAGCTATGGCTACACCTTC.